This T cell receptor beta chain was sequenced in a study of identical twins. The V gene lost 4 bases and the J gene lost 0 bases, with 15 bases spanning the gap. Germline lookup yields CDR1 SGHTA and CDR2 FQGNSA. CDR3 length equals 16 residues. Each CDR3 protein gets one entry after TCRdb re-called the 5' RACE reads with MiXCR. The table shows roughly 1,500,000 distinct CDR3 sequences, with about 32% occurring only once. The source of this sequence is a newborn girl in good health. Material: cord blood. The chain links TRBV7-2 to TRBJ1-1, with D possibly TRBD1 on 6 matching bases. The CDR3 region is CASSSSPGTLNTEAFF. The CDR3, as DNA: TGTGCCAGCAGCTCCTCACCCGGGACATTGAACACTGAAGCTTTCTTT.